These 9 T cell receptor beta chains were all obtained from the same sample, sequenced in a study of cytomegalovirus exposure and HLA in healthy donors. Primers: 60 Vbeta forward and 13 Jbeta reverse. Repertoires were generated with immunoSEQ multiplex PCR, while TCRdb's copy carries only in-frame clones and drops some. The sample has over 110,000 clones, around 72% seen once; the top ten hold 1.3%. Material for sequencing was PBMCs. The receptor source for this set is a woman between 35 and 50 years old in good health and CMV-seronegative.

The chain employs TRBV9 and TRBJ1-5; a weak D match, TRBD1 (6 bases). This CDR3 is built from 15 residues. V was cut by 3 bases and J by 5 bases, with 15 bases left in between. CDR1 is SGDLS and CDR2 is YYNGEE in the germline V gene. CDR3 DNA sequence: TGTGCCAGCAGCGCCGAGGGACACTCATATCAGCCCCAGCATTTT. As protein: CASSAEGHSYQPQHF.

This clone showed up just once. The rearrangement uses TRBV6-5 and TRBJ1-5; a weak D match, TRBD1 (5 bases). The CDR3 runs to 15 residues. The V gene's germline CDR1 is MNHEY and CDR2 SVGAGI. Trimming stripped 6 bases from V and 1 base from J, with 13 bases between. The DNA for the CDR3 is TGTGCCAGCAGGCCCCGGCGACAGAGCAATCAGCCCCAGCATTTT. Its protein is CASRPRRQSNQPQHF.

This sequence joins TRBV11-1 and TRBJ2-3; 7 bases fit TRBD1. Germline assignment: CDR1 SGHAT and CDR2 FQDESV (reference sequence). CDR3 length: 16 amino acids. V lost 4 bases and J lost 2; bases outside the gene matches: 9. The CDR3 DNA reads as TGTGCCAGCAGCTACTACCGGGACAGTTACACAGATACGCAGTATTTT. This encodes CASSYYRDSYTDTQYF.

The chain combines TRBV27 with TRBJ1-3; D gene ambiguous. CDR1 is MNHEY and CDR2 is SMNVEV in the germline V gene (reference sequence). Trimming cost V 3 bases and J 0 bases, with 6 bases left between them. The CDR3 runs to 14 residues. CDR3 loop: CASSFTYSGNTIYF. The DNA of the CDR3 is TGTGCCAGCAGTTTTACCTACTCTGGAAACACCATATATTTT.

This rearrangement joins TRBV28 to TRBJ2-5; 11 bases agree with TRBD1. In germline, CDR1 is MDHEN, CDR2 SYDVKM. The CDR3 contains 16 residues. Losses at the gene ends were 3 bases for V and 3 bases for J; bases not matched to a gene: 6. The CDR3 spells CASSFAGTGGKETQYF. The CDR3 region has the DNA TGTGCCAGCAGTTTCGCGGGGACAGGGGGAAAAGAGACCCAGTACTTC.

This chain connects TRBV7-9 to TRBJ1-2; 7 bases match TRBD1. V lost 3 bases, J lost 3 bases, and 4 bases stayed unmatched. CDR1 SEHNR and CDR2 FQNEAQ come from the germline V gene (reference sequence). The CDR3 is made up of 14 amino acids. The DNA of the CDR3 is TGTGCCAGCAGCTTGGGACAGATTTACTATGGCTACACCTTC. Its translation is CASSLGQIYYGYTF.

The gene calls are TRBV9 and TRBJ1-5; possibly TRBD1 for D (5 bases). Germline-derived CDR1 and CDR2 are SGDLS and YYNGEE. Deletions cut 1 base from V and 7 bases from J, with 12 bases between. The CDR3 is 14 amino acids. The CDR3 bases are TGTGCCAGCAGCGTAACACAGGAGAACCAGCCCCAGCATTTT. Translating gives CASSVTQENQPQHF.

This chain connects TRBV2 to TRBJ1-1; 8 bases are a match to TRBD1. Germline CDR1 and CDR2: SNHLY and FYNNEI. After removal of 6 bases from V and 1 base from J, the junction contained 4 bases not matched to a gene. The CDR3 covers 14 residues. CDR3 in DNA: TGTGCCAGCAGAGATACAGGGGGGAACACTGAAGCTTTCTTT. Protein: CASRDTGGNTEAFF.

This CDR3 reads CASSDRTGGDTEAFF. Written as DNA, the CDR3 is TGTGCCAGCAGTGACAGGACAGGTGGGGACACTGAAGCTTTCTTT. The V gene is TRBV6-4, the J gene TRBJ1-1, with 7 bases aligning to TRBD1. There are 15 residues in the CDR3. Germline CDR1 is MRHNA and CDR2 is SNTAGT. Losses at the gene ends were 2 bases for V and 3 bases for J; bases not matched to a gene: 6.